Listed here is a single T cell receptor (beta chain). This sample is drawn from a study of OX40 agonist ivuxolimab in advanced cancers. Looking at the study overall: Aged about 20 to 85 with a mean of 60 years, they were around 79% male.

CDR1 is SEHNR and CDR2 is FQNEAQ in the germline V gene (reference sequence). This CDR3 is 13 amino acids long. The ends were cut back, 3 bases at V and 8 bases at J, with 11 bases in the middle. The table came from immunoSEQ multiplex PCR; TCRdb's copy has only in-frame clones and leaves some out. The sample lists 9,500 to 11,000 clones, roughly 86% seen once, with around 30% in the top ten. This sample comprised CD4+ or CD8+ T cells sorted from blood, obtained in a trial of the OX40 agonist ivuxolimab. The V and J genes are TRBV7-9 and TRBJ2-1; D is perhaps TRBD2 (6 bases). The TCR sequence derives from an adult with an advanced solid tumor such as melanoma, head and neck, liver or kidney cancer. The CDR3 DNA is TGTGCCAGCAGCTTGGGGACGGGGGATGAGCAGTTCTTC. Protein: CASSLGTGDEQFF.